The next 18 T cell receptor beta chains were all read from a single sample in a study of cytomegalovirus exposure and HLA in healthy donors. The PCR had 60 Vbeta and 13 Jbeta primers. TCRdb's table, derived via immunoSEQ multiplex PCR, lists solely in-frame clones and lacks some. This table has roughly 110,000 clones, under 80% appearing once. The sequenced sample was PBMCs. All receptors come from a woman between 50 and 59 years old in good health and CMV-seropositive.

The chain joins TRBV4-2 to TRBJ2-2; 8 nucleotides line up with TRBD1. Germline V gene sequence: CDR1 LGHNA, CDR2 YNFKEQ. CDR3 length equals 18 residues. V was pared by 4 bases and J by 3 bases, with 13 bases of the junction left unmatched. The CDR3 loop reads CASSLIPRQGRDTGELFF. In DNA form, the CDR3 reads TGTGCCAGCAGCCTCATCCCGAGACAGGGGCGTGACACCGGGGAGCTGTTTTTT.

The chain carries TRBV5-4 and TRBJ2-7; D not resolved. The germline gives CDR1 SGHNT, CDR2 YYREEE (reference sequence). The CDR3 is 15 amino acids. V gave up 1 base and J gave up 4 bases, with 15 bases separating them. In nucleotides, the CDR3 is TGTGCCAGCAGCTTGATAACCAGGTCGGCGTACGAGCAGTACTTC. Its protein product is CASSLITRSAYEQYF.

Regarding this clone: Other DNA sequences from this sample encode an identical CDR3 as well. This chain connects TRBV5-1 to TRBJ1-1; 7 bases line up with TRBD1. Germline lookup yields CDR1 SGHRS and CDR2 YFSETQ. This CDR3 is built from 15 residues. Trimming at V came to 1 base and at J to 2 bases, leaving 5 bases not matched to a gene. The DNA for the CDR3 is TGCGCCAGCAGCTTGTCAGGGGGGAGAAACACTGAAGCTTTCTTT. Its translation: CASSLSGGRNTEAFF.

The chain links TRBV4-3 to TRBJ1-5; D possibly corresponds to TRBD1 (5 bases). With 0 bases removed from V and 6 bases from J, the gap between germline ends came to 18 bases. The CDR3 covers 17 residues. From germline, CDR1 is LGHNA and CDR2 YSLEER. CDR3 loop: CASSQDMAGKGFQPQHF. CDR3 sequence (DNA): TGCGCCAGCAGCCAAGATATGGCAGGGAAAGGTTTTCAGCCCCAGCATTTT.

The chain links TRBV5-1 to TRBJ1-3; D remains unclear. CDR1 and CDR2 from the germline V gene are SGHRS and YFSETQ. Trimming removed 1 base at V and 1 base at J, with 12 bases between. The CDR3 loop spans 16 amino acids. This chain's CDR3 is CASSLSRGGSGNTIYF. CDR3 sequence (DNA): TGCGCCAGCAGCTTGTCCCGGGGAGGATCTGGAAACACCATATATTTT.

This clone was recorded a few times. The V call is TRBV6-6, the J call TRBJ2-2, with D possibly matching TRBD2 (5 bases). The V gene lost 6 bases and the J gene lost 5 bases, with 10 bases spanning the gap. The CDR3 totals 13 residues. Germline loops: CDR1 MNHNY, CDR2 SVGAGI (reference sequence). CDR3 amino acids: CASRGRGTGELFF. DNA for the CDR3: TGTGCCAGCAGGGGCCGGGGAACCGGGGAGCTGTTTTTT.

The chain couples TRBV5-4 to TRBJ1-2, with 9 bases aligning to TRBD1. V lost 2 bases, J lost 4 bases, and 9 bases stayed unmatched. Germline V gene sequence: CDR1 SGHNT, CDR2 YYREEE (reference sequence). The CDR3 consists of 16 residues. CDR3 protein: CASSFHSDRGPYGYTF. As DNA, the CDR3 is TGTGCCAGCAGCTTCCACTCGGACAGGGGCCCCTATGGCTACACCTTC.

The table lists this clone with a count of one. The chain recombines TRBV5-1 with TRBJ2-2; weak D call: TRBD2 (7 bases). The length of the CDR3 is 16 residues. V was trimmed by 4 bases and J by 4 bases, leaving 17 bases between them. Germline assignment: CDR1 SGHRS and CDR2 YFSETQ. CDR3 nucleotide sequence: TGCGCCAGCAGCCTCTCTCGAGGGGGGGGCACCGGGGAGCTGTTTTTT. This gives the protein CASSLSRGGGTGELFF.

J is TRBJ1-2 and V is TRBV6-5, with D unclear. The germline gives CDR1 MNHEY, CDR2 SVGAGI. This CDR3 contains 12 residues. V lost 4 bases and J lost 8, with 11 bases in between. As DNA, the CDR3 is TGTGCCAGCAGTTTATCAGGCAGCGGCTACACCTTC. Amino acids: CASSLSGSGYTF.

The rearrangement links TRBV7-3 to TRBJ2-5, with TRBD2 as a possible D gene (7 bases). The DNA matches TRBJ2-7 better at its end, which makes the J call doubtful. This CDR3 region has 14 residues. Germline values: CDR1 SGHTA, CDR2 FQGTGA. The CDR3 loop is CASSSGAGAAEQYF. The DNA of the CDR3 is TGTGCCAGCAGCAGCGGGGCAGGGGCGGCCGAGCAGTACTTC.

The DNA of the CDR3 is TGTGCCAGCTCACCACCGTCTGTCAATGAGCAGTTCTTC. Its protein product is CASSPPSVNEQFF. The V and J genes are TRBV18 and TRBJ2-1; D unclear. Germline V CDR1 and CDR2: KGHSH, LQKENI. The CDR3 consists of 13 residues. Trimming removed 0 bases at V and 6 bases at J, with 6 bases between.

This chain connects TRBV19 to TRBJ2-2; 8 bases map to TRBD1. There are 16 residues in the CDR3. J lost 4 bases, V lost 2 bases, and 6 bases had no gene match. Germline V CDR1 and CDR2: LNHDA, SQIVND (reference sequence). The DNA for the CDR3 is TGTGCCAGTAGTATATTGGGACAGGAAAGCACCGGGGAGCTGTTTTTT. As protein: CASSILGQESTGELFF.

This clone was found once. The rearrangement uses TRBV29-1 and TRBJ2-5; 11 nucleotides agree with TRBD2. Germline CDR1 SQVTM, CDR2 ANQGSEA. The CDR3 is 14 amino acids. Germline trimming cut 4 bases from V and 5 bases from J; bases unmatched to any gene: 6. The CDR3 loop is CSVGSSGGAETQYF. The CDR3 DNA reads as TGCAGCGTTGGAAGTAGCGGGGGGGCTGAGACCCAGTACTTC.

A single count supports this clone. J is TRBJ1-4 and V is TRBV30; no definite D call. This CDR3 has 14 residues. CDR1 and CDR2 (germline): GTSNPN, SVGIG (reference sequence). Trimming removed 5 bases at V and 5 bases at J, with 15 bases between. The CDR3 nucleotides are TGTGCCTGGGAAGGAGGGCGAGGGAATGAAAAACTGTTTTTT. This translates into CAWEGGRGNEKLFF.

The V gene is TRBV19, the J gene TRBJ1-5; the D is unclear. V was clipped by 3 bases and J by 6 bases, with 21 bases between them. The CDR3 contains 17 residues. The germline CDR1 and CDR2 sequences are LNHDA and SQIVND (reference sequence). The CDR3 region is CASSISRGLTGGQPQHF. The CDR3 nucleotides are TGTGCCAGTAGTATCAGCCGAGGACTCACGGGAGGTCAGCCCCAGCATTTT.

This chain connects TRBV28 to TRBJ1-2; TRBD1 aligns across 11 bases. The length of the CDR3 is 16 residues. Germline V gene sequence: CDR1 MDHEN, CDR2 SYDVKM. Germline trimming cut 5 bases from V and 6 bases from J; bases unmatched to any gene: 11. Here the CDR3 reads CASSAWTGGSGDGYTF. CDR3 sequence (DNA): TGTGCCAGCAGTGCGTGGACAGGGGGCTCAGGTGATGGCTACACCTTC.

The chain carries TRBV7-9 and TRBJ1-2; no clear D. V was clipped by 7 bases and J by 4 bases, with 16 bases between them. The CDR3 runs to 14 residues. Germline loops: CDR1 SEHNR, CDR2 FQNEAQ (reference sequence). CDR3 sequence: CASTLDSVFYGYTF. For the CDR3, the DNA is TGTGCCAGCACCCTCGACTCAGTCTTCTATGGCTACACCTTC.

The CDR3 coding sequence is TGTGCCAGCAGCTTAACCGGGACACGGAGATCGGATACGCAGTATTTT. Translating gives CASSLTGTRRSDTQYF. The chain joins TRBV7-8 to TRBJ2-3, with a tentative D call TRBD1 (6 bases). Germline CDR1 is SGHVS and CDR2 is FQNEAQ. The CDR3 is 16 amino acids. The V gene lost 2 bases and the J gene lost 6 bases, with 18 bases spanning the gap.